This TCR beta chain derives from a study of cytomegalovirus exposure and HLA in healthy donors. General observations from the study: Sequencing depth across donors, presence/absence analyses assumed, was roughly uniform.

The CDR3 consists of 14 residues. Germline CDR1 is SGHDN and CDR2 is FVKESK. Note on this clone: Its antigen is not known. A junction end diverges from the germline sequence, so it may reflect a read error.

PCR primers comprised 60 Vbeta and 13 Jbeta primers. TCRdb's copy holds only in-frame clones and misses some; the assay was immunoSEQ multiplex PCR. Here the sample table reports 35,000 to 45,000 clones. Sequenced sample: PBMCs. This clonotype was obtained from a male donor in good health and CMV-seronegative. The chain recombines TRBV14 with TRBJ1-2; D ambiguous. The CDR3 bases are TGTACCAGCAGCCAAGTTTCAGTCAACTATGGCTACACCTTC. This codes for CTSSQVSVNYGYTF.